The 30 T cell receptor beta chains in this list originate from one sample, sequenced in a study of regulatory T cells in long-lasting Graves disease. Time point meaning: persistent/refractory GD, antithyroid drugs over 5 years with positive TRAb. TCR sequences were obtained from RNA taken from PBMCs. Libraries of TCR beta came from iRepertoire HTBI primers plus Arm-PCR of CDR3 regions. TCRdb itself ran the multiplex PCR reads through MiXCR, one entry per CDR3 protein. The sample has some 340,000 distinct CDR3 sequences; roughly 24% are singletons. The sequencing used peripheral blood mononuclear cells (PBMCs), collected when the disease was refractory, from a patient treated with antithyroid drugs. These receptors all come from a woman in her thirties or forties with Graves disease.

This chain links TRBV6-1 with TRBJ1-5; TRBD1 matches at 10 bases. The CDR3 loop spans 15 amino acids. CDR1 is MNHNS and CDR2 is SASEGT in the germline V gene. V dropped 3 bases and J dropped 6; count of bases not matched to a gene: 5. CDR3 nucleotide sequence: TGTGCCAGCAGTGATCCGGGACAGGGGACTCAGCCCCAGCATTTT. Protein sequence: CASSDPGQGTQPQHF.

This clonotype was seen repeatedly, ten times or more. CDR3 sequence: CASSLRGFMNTEAFF. CDR3 DNA sequence: TGTGCCAGCAGTTTAAGGGGGTTTATGAACACTGAAGCTTTCTTT. The gene calls are TRBV28 and TRBJ1-1; D perhaps matches TRBD1 (6 bases). Germline V gives CDR1 MDHEN, CDR2 SYDVKM. The CDR3 has 15 residues. Trimming stripped 2 bases from V and 0 bases from J, with 10 bases between.

This clonotype occurred a few times. J is TRBJ2-5 and V is TRBV9, with 7 bases fitting TRBD2. The J call is uncertain, as TRBJ2-1 better fits the DNA end. The CDR3 is 16 residues long. Per the germline V gene, CDR1 is SGDLS and CDR2 is YYNGEE. The CDR3 loop is CASSVDLAGPDVEQFF. The CDR3 nucleotides are TGTGCCAGCAGCGTAGATTTAGCGGGCCCCGACGTTGAGCAGTTCTTC.

This clonotype occurred many times. The chain combines TRBV7-8 with TRBJ2-7; D is undetermined. The V and J ends lost 5 bases and 0 bases respectively, with 20 bases between them. The CDR3 runs 17 residues. Germline CDR1 reads SGHVS; CDR2 reads FQNEAQ. CDR3: CASSQWWTPGSSYEQYF. The CDR3 DNA follows: TGTGCCAGCAGCCAATGGTGGACCCCGGGTAGCTCCTACGAGCAGTACTTC.

The CDR3 nucleotides are TGTGCCAGCAGAAATTGGGATCTGGGATACACAGATACGCAGTATTTT. Amino acid sequence: CASRNWDLGYTDTQYF. V and J are TRBV5-5 and TRBJ2-3; D is uncertain. The CDR3 runs 16 residues. The V and J ends lost 5 bases and 2 bases respectively, with 18 bases between them. CDR1 is SGHKS and CDR2 is YYEKEE in the germline V gene (reference sequence).

This clonotype showed up just a few times. The V gene is TRBV19, the J gene TRBJ1-5; TRBD1 agrees at 7 bases. The CDR3 extends over 15 amino acids. Germline V lookup: CDR1 LNHDA, CDR2 SQIVND (reference sequence). V dropped 4 bases and J dropped 4; count of bases not matched to a gene: 7. The CDR3 spells CASSTTAGGNQPQHF. In DNA, the CDR3 is TGTGCCAGTAGTACTACGGCAGGGGGGAATCAGCCCCAGCATTTT.

Regarding this clonotype: Its ends do not fully match the called genes, so a read error is possible. The V gene is TRBV5-6, the J gene TRBJ1-5; D might be TRBD1 (5 bases). The CDR3 has 16 residues. CDR1 and CDR2 (germline): SGHDT, YYEEEE. Here the CDR3 reads CASSLGDGLDNQSQHF. The CDR3 DNA is TGTGCCAGCAGCTTGGGGGACGGGCTTGACAATCAGTCCCAGCATTTT.

In its sample, this clonotype was seen many times. The chain couples TRBV20-1 to TRBJ2-7; D not resolved. V lost 4 bases, J lost 1 base, and 2 bases lay in between. The CDR3 covers 10 residues. Looked up from germline, CDR1 is DFQATT and CDR2 is SNEGSKA (reference sequence). CDR3 in DNA: TGCAGTGCTACGTCCTACGAGCAGTACTTC. It translates to CSATSYEQYF.

This clonotype occurred many times. The chain recombines TRBV27 with TRBJ1-4; D is possibly TRBD1 (5 bases). The CDR3 totals 15 residues. Trimming stripped 2 bases from V and 7 bases from J, with 14 bases between. The germline gives CDR1 MNHEY, CDR2 SMNVEV (reference sequence). CDR3 bases: TGTGCCAGCAGTTTACTGGGACCGGGTCGTGAAAAACTGTTTTTT. The encoded protein is CASSLLGPGREKLFF.

This rearrangement joins TRBV6-9 to TRBJ1-1, with unresolved D. The CDR3 spans 13 residues. The V and J ends lost 3 bases and 2 bases respectively, with 7 bases between them. Per germline, CDR1 MNHGY and CDR2 SVAAGI. This CDR3 is CASSYTANTEAFF. The CDR3 region has the DNA TGTGCCAGCAGTTACACGGCAAACACTGAAGCTTTCTTT.

The table lists this clonotype with many counts. This chain joins TRBV25-1 and TRBJ2-5; 7 nucleotides line up with TRBD2. V was clipped by 4 bases and J by 0 bases; unmatched bases: 8. Germline values: CDR1 MGHDK, CDR2 SYGVNS. The CDR3 consists of 16 residues. CDR3 in DNA: TGTGCCAGCAGTGCCCGACTAGCAGCCTACCAAGAGACCCAGTACTTC. This encodes CASSARLAAYQETQYF.

The rearrangement joins TRBV2 to TRBJ2-7; the match to TRBD2 covers 9 bases. Per germline, CDR1 SNHLY and CDR2 FYNNEI. Germline trimming cut 6 bases from V and 7 bases from J; bases unmatched to any gene: 13. The CDR3 has 15 residues. The CDR3: CASSLMGGRAEEQYF. The CDR3 bases are TGTGCCAGCAGCTTGATGGGCGGGAGGGCGGAGGAGCAGTACTTC.

The CDR3 nucleotides read TGCAGTGCCACAAGCGGTACTTTCTACGAGCAGTACTTC. The encoded protein is CSATSGTFYEQYF. The chain links TRBV20-1 to TRBJ2-7; D possibly corresponds to TRBD2 (5 bases). This CDR3 comprises 13 residues. CDR1 DFQATT and CDR2 SNEGSKA come from the germline V gene (reference sequence). V was pared by 6 bases and J by 3 bases, with 15 bases between.

This clonotype was seen at least ten times. The chain joins TRBV11-2 to TRBJ2-7; 8 bases map to TRBD1. This CDR3 spans 16 amino acids. Trimming cost V 2 bases and J 6 bases; bases outside gene matches: 12. Germline CDR1 and CDR2: SGHAT and FQNNGV. DNA for the CDR3: TGTGCCAGCAGCTTAAGTACAGGACAGGGAGGCGGCGAGCAGTACTTC. This encodes CASSLSTGQGGGEQYF.

In this sample, this clonotype turned up many times. The rearrangement joins TRBV28 to TRBJ2-7; the D gene is possibly TRBD2 (5 bases). V was trimmed by 3 bases and J by 2 bases, leaving 23 bases between them. The CDR3 runs 18 residues. CDR1 is MDHEN, CDR2 SYDVKM, per germline. Here the CDR3 DNA reads TGTGCCAGCAGTTTTACGTGGTTCGGGTCGGGAAGAACCTACGAGCAGTACTTC. Protein product: CASSFTWFGSGRTYEQYF.

On this clonotype itself: At one end the junction does not follow the germline gene, possibly because of a read error. The rearrangement uses TRBV12-3 or TRBV12-4 and TRBJ1-1; no clear D. CDR3 size: 15 residues. CDR3 coding DNA: TGTGCCAGCAGCTTAGGGAACAGAAAAAACACTGAAGCTTTCTTT. Its translation: CASSLGNRKNTEAFF.

Note on this clonotype: A junction boundary mismatches the germline segment, possibly from a read error. This chain joins TRBV2 and TRBJ2-1; D gene unclear. Germline V lookup: CDR1 SNHLY, CDR2 FYNNEI. The CDR3 covers 12 residues. In DNA form, the CDR3 reads TGCGCCAGCAGTTACGTGTATAGAGAGCAGTTCTTC. Translating it yields CASSYVYREQFF.

Many counts were recorded for this clonotype. This chain joins TRBV20-1 and TRBJ2-7, with 7 bases that match TRBD2. V was pared by 4 bases and J by 5 bases, with 8 bases of the junction left unmatched. CDR1 is DFQATT, CDR2 SNEGSKA, per germline (reference sequence). CDR3 length: 13 residues. CDR3 amino acids: CSAMSREEDEQYF. Written as DNA, the CDR3 is TGCAGTGCTATGAGCCGGGAGGAAGACGAGCAGTACTTC.

This clonotype turned up a few times. This sequence joins TRBV6-5 and TRBJ1-3; no definite D call. Trimming removed 4 bases at V and 1 base at J, with 11 bases between. Per germline, CDR1 MNHEY and CDR2 SVGAGI. The CDR3 loop spans 15 amino acids. The CDR3 protein is CASSFLLGSGNTIYF. The CDR3 coding sequence is TGTGCCAGCAGTTTCCTCCTGGGGTCTGGAAACACCATATATTTT.

This clonotype was seen more than once but under ten times. V usage is TRBV6-1 and J usage is TRBJ2-7; D may correspond to TRBD1 or TRBD2 (7 bases each). This CDR3 is 17 amino acids long. Germline assignment: CDR1 MNHNS and CDR2 SASEGT. Trimming shortened V by 8 bases and J by 2 bases, and 25 bases separated the two germline ends. The CDR3 nucleotides read TGTGCCAGCGAGGGACAGAAGACGCGGGAGAAGCCCTACGAGCAGTACTTC. Amino acid sequence: CASEGQKTREKPYEQYF.

This clonotype has ten or more counts. The chain combines TRBV28 with TRBJ2-5, with unresolved D. Germline assignment: CDR1 MDHEN and CDR2 SYDVKM. The V end lost 6 bases, the J end lost 2 bases, and 7 bases lay between the germline ends. CDR3 size: 12 residues. The CDR3 protein is CASSPGQETQYF. The CDR3, as DNA: TGTGCCAGCAGCCCCGGGCAAGAGACCCAGTACTTC.

This clonotype was detected ten times or more. The chain recombines TRBV28 with TRBJ1-1; a weak D match, TRBD1 (6 bases). This CDR3 region has 12 residues. The germline V gene has CDR1 MDHEN and CDR2 SYDVKM. The V end lost 3 bases, the J end lost 11 bases, and 13 bases lay between the germline ends. This CDR3 reads CASSFEQGRAFF. CDR3 DNA: TGTGCCAGCAGTTTTGAACAGGGCAGGGCTTTCTTT.

This clonotype appeared once. This sequence joins TRBV9 and TRBJ1-1; D possibly corresponds to TRBD1 (6 bases). Germline V gene lookup returns CDR1 SGDLS and CDR2 YYNGEE. This CDR3 is built from 13 residues. V shed 7 bases and J shed 1 base, with 11 bases lying between them. The DNA of the CDR3 is TGTGCCAGCGCGCGGGGGCCGAACACTGAAGCTTTCTTT. It encodes CASARGPNTEAFF.

V usage is TRBV3-1 and J usage is TRBJ2-7, with a weak D call TRBD2 (6 bases). Germline-derived CDR1 and CDR2 are LGHDT and YNNKEL (reference sequence). V lost 5 bases to trimming and J lost 3 bases, with 17 bases between them. The CDR3 consists of 15 residues. The CDR3 region is CASSFFGSELYEQYF. The DNA for the CDR3 is TGTGCCAGCAGCTTTTTCGGGAGCGAACTCTACGAGCAGTACTTC.

This clonotype came up many times. This chain joins TRBV27 and TRBJ2-2; no reliable D call. Germline V CDR1 and CDR2: MNHEY, SMNVEV (reference sequence). The CDR3 totals 14 residues. Trimming pared 2 bases from V and 0 bases from J, leaving 4 bases between. For the CDR3, the DNA is TGTGCCAGCAGTTTAGGGGCGAACACCGGGGAGCTGTTTTTT. This encodes CASSLGANTGELFF.

This clonotype was counted at least ten times. The V and J genes are TRBV6-9 and TRBJ1-5; the match to TRBD1 covers 9 bases. This CDR3 comprises 15 residues. In germline, CDR1 is MNHGY, CDR2 SVAAGI. The V gene end was trimmed by 2 bases and the J gene end by 4 bases; junction bases not matched to a gene: 3. The CDR3 loop is CASSYPGQGNQPQHF. CDR3 sequence (DNA): TGTGCCAGCAGTTATCCGGGACAGGGTAATCAGCCCCAGCATTTT.

This clonotype was recorded many times. The J gene is TRBJ1-2, the V gene TRBV2; weak D call: TRBD1 (6 bases). Germline V gene lookup returns CDR1 SNHLY and CDR2 FYNNEI. Trimming took off 5 bases at V and 6 bases at J, with 13 bases between the two ends. This CDR3 is built from 13 residues. CDR3 loop: CASSTLNRDGYTF. The CDR3 DNA sequence: TGTGCCAGCAGTACCTTAAACAGGGATGGCTACACCTTC.

This clonotype was seen many times. The chain recombines TRBV9 with TRBJ1-1; D is undetermined. Trimming shortened V by 1 base and J by 5 bases, and 9 bases separated the two germline ends. The CDR3 extends over 13 amino acids. The germline V gene encodes CDR1 SGDLS and CDR2 YYNGEE. CDR3 in amino acids: CASSVNGDTEAFF. CDR3 DNA sequence: TGTGCCAGCAGCGTAAACGGAGATACTGAAGCTTTCTTT.

This clonotype was observed many times. V and J are TRBV10-1 and TRBJ1-2; TRBD1 might be the D (5 bases). The V and J ends lost 6 bases and 2 bases respectively, with 10 bases between them. This CDR3 is built from 13 residues. Germline CDR1 and CDR2: WNHNN and SYGVQD (reference sequence). The CDR3 reads CASSRDFNYGYTF. CDR3 bases: TGCGCCAGCAGCAGGGACTTCAACTATGGCTACACCTTC.

This clonotype appeared many times. The chain has TRBV28 and TRBJ2-7; the D gene is possibly TRBD2 (6 bases). Germline CDR1 and CDR2: MDHEN and SYDVKM. V shed 4 bases and J shed 3 bases, with 10 bases lying between them. This CDR3 comprises 13 residues. The CDR3 loop reads CASSWDLRYEQYF. CDR3 bases: TGTGCCAGCAGTTGGGACTTGCGCTACGAGCAGTACTTC.